This T cell receptor beta chain emerged from a study of T cell responses to AZD1222 COVID-19 vaccine. General observations from the study: A rise in Spike-specific TCR breadth and depth followed two AZD1222 doses. There were vaccine-associated CD4 TCRs across spike, dominant at 160-218 and 743-854.

Per germline, CDR1 SGHDN and CDR2 FVKESK. The germline V and J ends were trimmed by 2 bases and 6 bases, with 8 bases remaining between them. The CDR3 has 12 residues. Note on this clone: Its antigen is unknown.

Repertoires were generated with immunoSEQ multiplex PCR, while TCRdb's copy carries only in-frame clones and drops some. There are just over 150,000 clones in the sample; over 70% occur only once, and roughly a tenth lies in the top ten. The sample was peripheral blood, taken 28 days after the second AZD1222 dose. This sequence was found in an adult who received the AZD1222 COVID-19 vaccine. The chain combines TRBV14 with TRBJ2-7; D is unclear. The CDR3 coding sequence is TGTGCCAGCAGCCAATCTTCCCTCGAGCAGTACTTC. This gives the protein CASSQSSLEQYF.